The sequence of this T cell receptor beta chain was determined in a study of blood T cell repertoires in COVID-19 (dated by TCRdb to the early 2020s). Turning to the overall study: Collaborator samples came from the United States, Italy and Spain and covered acute and convalescent phases of COVID-19. The material from the prospective study consisted of cDNA or gDNA derived from T cells, B-cell-depleted T cells, or PBMCs. Deeply sampled blood TCRbeta repertoires from subjects exposed to, actively infected with, or recovered from COVID-19 were included in the dataset. The repertoires were released in a freely available public database meant as a resource for research on the immune response to SARS-CoV-2. Samples were obtained from the ongoing ImmuneRACE study (first 160 participants) and from about 1,300 subjects provided by 6 global collaborators. Nearly every sample came with metadata listing a de-identified subject ID, COVID-19 status, age in years and sex. Where HLA class I and class II types were available, the types were taken from metadata supplied by the sample provider, not from assay-based typing. What the work shows at the level of the full study, not this receptor alone: Clinical and demographic metadata were provided uncurated, with the amount varying by source and participant.

Points on this clone: It lacks a known antigen. No base-level quality is on record; no much larger clone is a single base apart.

The immunoSEQ Assay, a bias-controlled multiplex PCR, was used to amplify TCRbeta CDR3 regions from genomic DNA. The source study handled its data this way. The number of nucleated cells in each sample was estimated from the amplification of reference gene primers within the assay. To quantify the absolute abundance of each unique TCRbeta CDR3 rearrangement, sequence reads were collapsed and filtered. Productive Simpson clonality was computed per sample as the square root of Simpson's diversity index over productive rearrangements. As stored in TCRdb, this immuneACCESS dataset retains in-frame rearrangements with V and J assigned. A fraction of the clones does not appear; measured against another copy, unresolved V genes explain less than half of the discrepancy, and the remainder lacks a known reason. The D gene and trimming were derived from the DNA, and the V and J assignments and clone size from that table. For this sample there are a few hundred thousand clones; around 83% appear just once. Around 3.6% of the sample is taken by the ten largest.

Each collaborating institution followed its own protocols to collect whole blood in K2EDTA tubes. Collaborator samples were shipped for TCRbeta analysis as frozen whole blood, isolated PBMCs, or DNA extracted from either sample type. According to the germline V gene, CDR1 reads MNHNS and CDR2 reads SASEGT. The CDR3 runs 17 residues from the cysteine to the phenylalanine. The sequence is cut down to CDR3 DNA, 51 bases in frame from base 1. V sheds 4 bases and J sheds 3 bases, leaving 20 bases between their ends. The clonotype originates from a man aged 18 to 35 with active or convalescent COVID-19. The sequence is built from TRBV6-1 and TRBJ2-3, with a tentative D gene TRBD2 over 6 matching bases. Sequencing was performed on peripheral blood. The CDR3 sequence is CASSVTHGTPGTDTQYF. The DNA is as follows: TGTGCCAGCAGTGTTACCCACGGGACTCCGGGGACAGATACGCAGTATTTT.